This entry lists 24 T cell receptor beta chains sequenced from one sample in a study of siplizumab effects on memory and regulatory T cells. The protocol was immunoSEQ multiplex PCR, while the TCRdb copy is restricted to in-frame clones and leaves out a portion. This sample has some 100,000 clones, with about 93% found just once. The specimen was non-Treg CD4+ T cells sorted from blood. The source of these receptors is a human donor in good health.

The chain combines TRBV11-2 with TRBJ2-1; 7 bases align to TRBD1. V trimming: 0 bases; J trimming: 3 bases; junction bases outside the gene matches: 5. Germline CDR1 reads SGHAT; CDR2 reads FQNNGV. CDR3 length: 16 amino acids. For the CDR3, the DNA is TGTGCCAGCAGCTTAGATTTTGGACAGGTCTACAATGAGCAGTTCTTC. This codes for CASSLDFGQVYNEQFF.

This sequence joins TRBV7-7 and TRBJ2-5, with 12 bases lining up with TRBD2. Losses at the gene ends were 5 bases for V and 4 bases for J; bases not matched to a gene: 5. Germline loops: CDR1 SSHAT, CDR2 FNYEAQ (reference sequence). The CDR3 length is 15 residues. Here the CDR3 DNA reads TGTGCCAGCAGCGATCTAGCGGGGGGGCCAGAGACCCAGTACTTC. Its protein product is CASSDLAGGPETQYF.

The CDR3 DNA follows: TGTGCCAGCAGCTTAATCGGGACAGGAGCAAGCAATCAGCCCCAGCATTTT. Translating gives CASSLIGTGASNQPQHF. V gene TRBV7-9 combines with J gene TRBJ1-5, with TRBD1 matching over 8 bases. The CDR3 sequence is 17 residues long. Trimming removed 2 bases from V and 1 base from J; junction bases left unmatched: 7. Germline CDR1 SEHNR, CDR2 FQNEAQ (reference sequence).

This chain connects TRBV5-1 to TRBJ2-2; D remains ambiguous. V lost 4 bases to trimming and J lost 7 bases, with 8 bases between them. Germline CDR1 reads SGHRS; CDR2 reads YFSETQ. The CDR3 consists of 12 residues. The CDR3 region is CASSRDVGELFF. The DNA for the CDR3 is TGCGCCAGCAGCAGAGACGTCGGGGAGCTGTTTTTT.

The chain recombines TRBV19 with TRBJ1-1; unclear D gene. CDR3 length equals 14 residues. Germline CDR1 and CDR2: LNHDA and SQIVND (reference sequence). V lost 4 bases, J lost 5 bases, and 14 bases lay in between. CDR3 in DNA: TGTGCCAGTAGTACCATAAGAGAGTGGACTGAAGCTTTCTTT. Translation gives CASSTIREWTEAFF.

This clone has only a few counts. The genes are TRBV23-1 and TRBJ2-5; D ambiguous. TRBV23-1 is labeled an ORF, and its function is uncertain. The CDR3 is made up of 14 amino acids. V was trimmed by 0 bases and J by 3 bases, leaving 8 bases between them. The CDR3 coding sequence is TGCGCCAGCAGTCAATCGGGCTGGAAAGAGACCCAGTACTTC. Its protein product is CASSQSGWKETQYF.

This sequence joins TRBV28 and TRBJ2-3, with D uncertain. The CDR3 covers 12 residues. Looked up from germline, CDR1 is MDHEN and CDR2 is SYDVKM. V shed 6 bases and J shed 2 bases, with 6 bases lying between them. CDR3 nucleotides: TGTGCCAGCAGCACCACCACAGATACGCAGTATTTT. Translating it yields CASSTTTDTQYF.

The chain couples TRBV27 to TRBJ2-3; D is undetermined. The CDR3 is made up of 13 amino acids. The ends were cut back, 5 bases at V and 3 bases at J, with 9 bases in the middle. Per germline, CDR1 MNHEY and CDR2 SMNVEV (reference sequence). The CDR3 loop is CASSPQETDTQYF. CDR3 in DNA: TGTGCCAGCAGTCCCCAGGAGACAGATACGCAGTATTTT.

The V and J genes are TRBV27 and TRBJ2-3; D gene uncertain. Germline CDR1 reads MNHEY; CDR2 reads SMNVEV (reference sequence). Trimming took 5 bases from V and 0 from J, leaving 15 bases between them. This CDR3 contains 16 residues. CDR3 residues: CASSPPLGPSTDTQYF. In DNA form, the CDR3 reads TGTGCCAGCAGTCCCCCCTTAGGGCCTAGCACAGATACGCAGTATTTT.

Only one count was recorded for this clone. This chain uses TRBV7-2 with TRBJ2-1; 14 bases map to TRBD2. The CDR3 sequence is 17 residues long. The V and J ends lost 3 bases and 13 bases, in that order; junction bases with no gene match: 14. The V gene's germline CDR1 is SGHTA and CDR2 FQGNSA. The CDR3 protein is CASSFRPGLAGADSQFF. As DNA, the CDR3 is TGTGCCAGCAGCTTCCGGCCGGGACTAGCGGGGGCCGATTCCCAGTTCTTC.

The gene calls are TRBV6-6 and TRBJ2-1, with D possibly being TRBD1 or TRBD2 (5 bases each). Germline assignment: CDR1 MNHNY and CDR2 SVGAGI (reference sequence). V was cut by 5 bases and J by 14 bases, with 22 bases left in between. CDR3 size: 14 residues. CDR3 loop: CASSPLPGRPNEFF. For the CDR3, the DNA is TGTGCCAGCAGTCCGTTACCGGGACGACCGAATGAGTTCTTC.

The rearrangement joins TRBV5-1 to TRBJ2-5, with a weak D call TRBD1 (6 bases). This CDR3 is 14 amino acids long. Trimming shortened V by 4 bases and J by 5 bases, and 15 bases separated the two germline ends. Germline V gives CDR1 SGHRS, CDR2 YFSETQ. CDR3 amino acids: CASSPQGNWETQYF. CDR3 DNA sequence: TGCGCCAGCAGCCCACAGGGAAATTGGGAGACCCAGTACTTC.

This chain joins TRBV23-1 and TRBJ2-4, with D perhaps given as TRBD1 or TRBD2 (5 bases each). TRBV23-1 is noted as an ORF with a role that remains uncertain. The CDR3 covers 13 residues. V lost 0 bases to trimming and J lost 6 bases, with 6 bases between them. In DNA, the CDR3 is TGCGCCAGCAGTCAATCGGGGGTAAACATTCAGTACTTC. Translating gives CASSQSGVNIQYF.

This clone occurred once. The chain recombines TRBV7-9 with TRBJ1-4, with D possibly being TRBD1 (6 bases). Trimming removed 3 bases at V and 2 bases at J, with 13 bases between. The CDR3 runs to 16 residues. The germline V gene encodes CDR1 SEHNR and CDR2 FQNEAQ (reference sequence). This CDR3 is CASSFPAGATNEKLFF. For the CDR3, the DNA is TGTGCCAGCAGCTTTCCGGCGGGGGCGACTAATGAAAAACTGTTTTTT.

The V and J genes are TRBV6-6 and TRBJ2-3; perhaps TRBD2 as D (7 bases). In germline, CDR1 is MNHNY, CDR2 SVGAGI (reference sequence). V lost 10 bases, J lost 1 base, and 9 bases lay in between. The length of the CDR3 is 12 residues. The CDR3 reads CATRGRTDTQYF. As DNA, the CDR3 is TGTGCCACGCGGGGGCGCACAGATACGCAGTATTTT.

This sequence joins TRBV4-3 and TRBJ1-2, with 8 bases aligning to TRBD1. There are 14 residues in the CDR3. The junction had 4 bases not matched to a gene; V was cut back by 3 bases and J by 4 bases. Germline-derived CDR1 and CDR2 are LGHNA and YSLEER. Here the CDR3 reads CASSQDRDPYGYTF. The CDR3 nucleotides are TGCGCCAGCAGCCAGGACAGGGACCCCTATGGCTACACCTTC.

This clone has only a few counts. The chain employs TRBV29-1 and TRBJ2-7, with 9 bases fitting TRBD1. Trimming at V came to 8 bases and at J to 4 bases, leaving 12 bases not matched to a gene. Germline CDR1 reads SQVTM; CDR2 reads ANQGSEA. CDR3 length: 14 amino acids. CDR3 sequence (DNA): TGCAGCTGGGGAACCGGGACAGGGAGTTACGAGCAGTACTTC. This sequence encodes CSWGTGTGSYEQYF.

The chain carries TRBV19 and TRBJ1-3; D remains unclear. The CDR3 covers 16 residues. Deletions cut 3 bases from V and 1 base from J, with 13 bases between. The germline CDR1 and CDR2 sequences are LNHDA and SQIVND (reference sequence). The CDR3 region has the DNA TGTGCCAGTAGTATGTACCGGGCAAATTCTGGAAACACCATATATTTT. Amino acids: CASSMYRANSGNTIYF.

This chain connects TRBV7-9 to TRBJ1-2, with D unclear. V gave up 3 bases and J gave up 6 bases, with 8 bases separating them. The CDR3 totals 12 residues. CDR1 SEHNR and CDR2 FQNEAQ come from the germline V gene (reference sequence). Here the CDR3 reads CASSLFGDGYTF. CDR3 nucleotides: TGTGCCAGCAGCTTGTTCGGAGATGGCTACACCTTC.

The J gene is TRBJ2-5, the V gene TRBV9; no clear D gene. V was pared by 4 bases and J by 5 bases, with 18 bases between. The CDR3 sequence is 15 residues long. Germline V gene data show CDR1 as SGDLS and CDR2 as YYNGEE. CDR3 in amino acids: CASSPWALGKETQYF. The CDR3 DNA reads as TGTGCCAGCAGCCCTTGGGCCCTGGGGAAGGAGACCCAGTACTTC.

The V and J genes are TRBV2 and TRBJ1-4, with 7 positions matching TRBD1. The germline V gene encodes CDR1 SNHLY and CDR2 FYNNEI. The CDR3 runs 14 residues. The V segment lost 7 bases and the J segment 7 bases; nucleotides outside the gene matches: 9. DNA of the CDR3: TGTGCCAGCAATACAGGGGCGGGGGTTGAAAAACTGTTTTTT. It is translated as CASNTGAGVEKLFF.

J is TRBJ1-1 and V is TRBV20-1; D is uncertain. V was shortened by 7 bases and J by 1 base, with 7 bases between the two germline ends. The germline CDR1 and CDR2 sequences are DFQATT and SNEGSKA (reference sequence). The CDR3 length is 11 residues. For the CDR3, the DNA is TGCAGTGGACCAGAGAACACTGAAGCTTTCTTT. It is translated as CSGPENTEAFF.

The chain is built from TRBV9 and TRBJ1-1; a possible D gene is TRBD1 (6 bases). The CDR3 sequence is 14 residues long. V lost 4 bases and J lost 6, with 16 bases in between. Looked up from germline, CDR1 is SGDLS and CDR2 is YYNGEE. Written as DNA, the CDR3 is TGTGCCAGCAGCAAAGACATAGGGGGTCCTGAAGCTTTCTTT. Amino acid sequence: CASSKDIGGPEAFF.

V usage is TRBV29-1 and J usage is TRBJ1-1; a weak D match, TRBD1 (5 bases). Germline V gives CDR1 SQVTM, CDR2 ANQGSEA. The CDR3 is 10 amino acids. With 7 bases removed from V and 8 bases from J, the gap between germline ends came to 11 bases. CDR3 in DNA: TGCAGCGGAGGGGCGACAGAAGCTTTCTTT. Its translation: CSGGATEAFF.